The TCR beta chain under discussion was sequenced for a study of shared clonotypes between healthy human individuals. This clone has just one count. Profiled with immunoSEQ multiplex PCR; TCRdb holds only in-frame clones, not every one. In the table there are around 990,000 clones, 60% to 80% of which are singletons. From germline, CDR1 is SGHNT and CDR2 YYREEE (reference sequence). The CDR3 has 18 amino acids. Trimming pared 0 bases from V and 3 bases from J, leaving 21 bases between. The sequenced material came from memory CD4+ T cells from PBMCs. Indicated subset: CD45RA-negative fraction. The rearrangement links TRBV5-4 to TRBJ1-1, with D possibly being TRBD1 (6 bases). The sequence was collected from a man aged 18-30 years in good health. Some clones in this sample may be carry-over from other donors' samples. The CDR3 here is CASSLADGGAFLDTEAFF. The CDR3 DNA follows: TGTGCCAGCAGCTTGGCAGATGGGGGGGCGTTTTTGGACACTGAAGCTTTCTTT.